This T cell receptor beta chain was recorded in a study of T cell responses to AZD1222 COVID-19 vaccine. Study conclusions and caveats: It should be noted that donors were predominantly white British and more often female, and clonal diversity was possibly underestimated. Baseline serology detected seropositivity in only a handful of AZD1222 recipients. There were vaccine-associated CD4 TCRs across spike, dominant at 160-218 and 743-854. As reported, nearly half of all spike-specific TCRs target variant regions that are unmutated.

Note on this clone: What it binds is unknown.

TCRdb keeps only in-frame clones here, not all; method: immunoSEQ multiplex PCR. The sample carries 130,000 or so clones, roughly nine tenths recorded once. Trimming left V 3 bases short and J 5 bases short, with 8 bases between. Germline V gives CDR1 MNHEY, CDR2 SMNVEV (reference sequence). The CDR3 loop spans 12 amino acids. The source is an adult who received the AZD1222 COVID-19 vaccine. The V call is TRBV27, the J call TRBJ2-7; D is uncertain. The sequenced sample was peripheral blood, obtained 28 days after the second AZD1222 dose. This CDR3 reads CASSFLGNEQYF. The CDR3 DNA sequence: TGTGCCAGCAGTTTTCTTGGGAACGAGCAGTACTTC.